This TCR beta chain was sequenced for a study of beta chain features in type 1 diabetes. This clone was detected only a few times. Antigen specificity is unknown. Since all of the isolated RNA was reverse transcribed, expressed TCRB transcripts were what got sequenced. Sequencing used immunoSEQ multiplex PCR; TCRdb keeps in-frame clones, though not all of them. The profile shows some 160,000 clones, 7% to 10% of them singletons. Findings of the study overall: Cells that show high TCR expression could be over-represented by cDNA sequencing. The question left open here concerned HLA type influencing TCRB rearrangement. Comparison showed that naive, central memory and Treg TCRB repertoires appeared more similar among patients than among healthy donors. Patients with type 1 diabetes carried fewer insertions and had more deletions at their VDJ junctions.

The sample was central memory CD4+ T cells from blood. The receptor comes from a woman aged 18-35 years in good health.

CDR3 residues: CAWSVQGARNQPQHF. CDR3 nucleotide sequence: TGTGCCTGGAGTGTACAGGGGGCTCGCAATCAGCCCCAGCATTTT. The rearrangement uses TRBV30 and TRBJ1-5; TRBD1 aligns across 9 bases. V was clipped by 0 bases and J by 2 bases; unmatched bases: 2. From germline, CDR1 is GTSNPN and CDR2 SVGIG (reference sequence). This CDR3 is built from 15 residues.